Shown below are 7 T cell receptor beta chains from a single sample sequenced in a study of blood T cell repertoires in COVID-19. Sequencing was performed with immunoSEQ multiplex PCR; in TCRdb, only in-frame clones are kept and a portion is missing. The sample records roughly 230,000 clones, roughly 87% being singletons. The specimen sequenced was PBMCs or T cells enriched from blood (not recorded which). These receptors were taken from a young man in a cohort exposed to, infected with or recovered from COVID-19 (not recorded which).

The chain combines TRBV7-2 with TRBJ1-2, with D possibly TRBD1 on 5 matching bases. Trimming removed 2 bases from V and 7 bases from J, with 8 bases in between. The CDR3 contains 12 residues. The V gene's germline CDR1 is SGHTA and CDR2 FQGNSA. CDR3 sequence reads: CASSLTDSGYTF. CDR3 DNA: TGTGCCAGCAGCTTAACCGACAGTGGCTACACCTTC.

This sequence joins TRBV5-6 and TRBJ1-1, with unresolved D. CDR3 length: 14 amino acids. V was trimmed by 5 bases and J by 2 bases, leaving 13 bases between them. CDR1 is SGHDT and CDR2 is YYEEEE in the germline V gene. The DNA for the CDR3 is TGTGCCAGCAGGCCTATATACCCCAACACTGAAGCTTTCTTT. Its translation: CASRPIYPNTEAFF.

This sequence joins TRBV9 and TRBJ2-1; TRBD2 is a possible D gene (5 bases). The V gene's germline CDR1 is SGDLS and CDR2 YYNGEE. CDR3 length equals 18 residues. The V end was cut by 3 bases, the J end by 0 bases, with 19 bases between. The CDR3 loop reads CASSGRASRVGSYNEQFF. CDR3 DNA: TGTGCCAGCAGCGGGCGGGCCTCACGGGTCGGCTCCTACAATGAGCAGTTCTTC.

V and J are TRBV29-1 and TRBJ1-2; weak D call: TRBD1 (6 bases). The V end lost 1 base, the J end lost 2 bases, and 8 bases lay between the germline ends. Germline loops: CDR1 SQVTM, CDR2 ANQGSEA. The CDR3 loop spans 13 amino acids. CDR3: CSVEVRGNYGYTF. The CDR3 region has the DNA TGCAGCGTTGAAGTAAGGGGGAACTATGGCTACACCTTC.

The chain uses TRBV19 and TRBJ1-5, with D uncertain. Germline CDR1 LNHDA, CDR2 SQIVND (reference sequence). Trimming left V 2 bases short and J 0 bases short, with 8 bases between. CDR3 length equals 15 residues. The CDR3 DNA follows: TGTGCCAGTAGTATATTATTAGTTAGCAATCAGCCCCAGCATTTT. Residues: CASSILLVSNQPQHF.

CDR3 sequence (DNA): TGCAGCGTTACAGGGGAAGACGGCTACACCTTC. It encodes CSVTGEDGYTF. The chain combines TRBV29-1 with TRBJ1-2; 7 positions agree with TRBD1. The CDR3 totals 11 residues. Unmatched junction bases numbered 5, after V lost 5 bases and J lost 8 bases. From germline, CDR1 is SQVTM and CDR2 ANQGSEA.

The chain is built from TRBV28 and TRBJ1-2, with a possible D match to TRBD1 (5 bases). The CDR3 consists of 14 residues. V was pared by 2 bases and J by 7 bases, with 14 bases between. CDR1 is MDHEN, CDR2 SYDVKM, per germline. This chain's CDR3 is CASSLVGPPPGYTF. The CDR3, as DNA: TGTGCCAGCAGTTTAGTGGGGCCACCGCCTGGCTACACCTTC.